The T cell receptor (beta chain) described here comes from a study of cytomegalovirus exposure and HLA in healthy donors. Study-wide points: Reports state that TCR beta sequences accurately predicted most subjects' HLA-A and HLA-B alleles. Reported results showed that the classifier diagnosed cytomegalovirus status with high specificity and sensitivity.

This CDR3 has 16 residues. Germline V gene lookup returns CDR1 SNHLY and CDR2 FYNNEI. Primers included in the PCR were 60 Vbeta and 13 Jbeta primers. Authors' data handling: Per a later analysis, the number of unique TCR beta chains was around 80 million, of which roughly 10 million were shared. Libraries were prepared by immunoSEQ multiplex PCR; TCRdb keeps only in-frame clonotypes and omits some of them. V and J calls plus clone size are reproduced from that table; the DNA served to infer D and trimming. The sample records 180,000 or so clones, under 80% being singletons. A remark on this clone: Its matching antigen is unknown. Germline and junction disagree at one end, which may indicate a read error.

The receptor was isolated from a man aged 40-49 years in good health and CMV-seronegative. The chain is built from TRBV2 and TRBJ2-3, with 11 bases aligning to TRBD2. Input material: PBMCs. CDR3 DNA sequence: TGTGCCAGCATTGAATGGACTAGCGGGAGCACAGATACGCAGTATTTT. Its translation: CASIEWTSGSTDTQYF.